A single TCR beta chain is shown here with its context. The CDR3 extends over 14 amino acids. The germline V gene encodes CDR1 DFQATT and CDR2 SNEGSKA (reference sequence). Trimming took 0 bases from V and 2 from J, leaving 10 bases between them. The entry originates in a study of CD8 T cells in Susac syndrome. With random hexamers, reverse transcription was performed on about 0.5 to 1 ug of RNA. TCRdb used MiXCR to reprocess the immunoSEQ multiplex PCR reads, holding one entry per CDR3 protein. The repertoire has around 200,000 distinct CDR3 sequences, 95% of them found once; the top ten carry around 0.08%.

Input material: CD4+ T cells from PBMCs. The receptor's source is a human donor with multiple sclerosis. This chain connects TRBV20-1 to TRBJ2-5; tentatively, D is TRBD1 or TRBD2 (5 bases each). The CDR3 DNA sequence: TGCAGTGCTAGAGATCCCGGGACGCAAGAGACCCAGTACTTC. It is translated as CSARDPGTQETQYF.